These 30 T cell receptor beta chains were all obtained from the same sample, sequenced in a study of CD8 T cells in Susac syndrome. It was with random hexamers that about 0.45 to 1 ug RNA was reverse transcribed. TCRdb used MiXCR to reprocess the immunoSEQ multiplex PCR reads, holding one entry per CDR3 protein. The repertoire includes roughly 200,000 distinct CDR3 sequences, approximately 96% of them detected once, and less than 0.2% sits in the top ten. Sequencing input: CD8+ T cells from PBMCs. Receptor source: a human donor with multiple sclerosis.

The chain couples TRBV29-1 to TRBJ1-1, with D tentatively TRBD1 (6 bases). The CDR3 runs 12 residues. Trimming took off 3 bases at V and 2 bases at J, with 7 bases between the two ends. Germline-derived CDR1 and CDR2 are SQVTM and ANQGSEA. CDR3 bases: TGCAGCGTTGAGGACAGTAACACTGAAGCTTTCTTT. Amino acids: CSVEDSNTEAFF.

CDR3 nucleotides: TGTGCCAGCATGAAATGGGACGAAAACATTCAGTACTTC. It is translated as CASMKWDENIQYF. This rearrangement joins TRBV2 to TRBJ2-4, with D perhaps TRBD1 or TRBD2 (5 bases each). CDR1 and CDR2 (germline): SNHLY, FYNNEI. This CDR3 is built from 13 residues. Trimming shortened V by 7 bases and J by 5 bases, and 12 bases separated the two germline ends.

The table lists this clonotype with a count of one. The rearrangement uses TRBV20-1 and TRBJ2-7; a weak D match, TRBD1 (6 bases). The CDR3 has 13 amino acids. V was cut by 0 bases and J by 7 bases, with 13 bases left in between. Germline assignment: CDR1 DFQATT and CDR2 SNEGSKA (reference sequence). CDR3 protein: CSARDAWGQEQYF. The CDR3 bases are TGCAGTGCTAGAGATGCCTGGGGGCAAGAGCAGTACTTC.

The chain links TRBV12-3 or TRBV12-4 to TRBJ1-2; no reliable D call. This CDR3 contains 13 residues. V was pared by 2 bases and J by 3 bases, with 7 bases between. CDR3: CASSLIGHYGYTF. The CDR3 coding sequence is TGTGCCAGCAGTTTAATCGGTCACTATGGCTACACCTTC.

The chain has TRBV7-8 and TRBJ2-1, with D unclear. The CDR3 contains 18 residues. Germline V gene data show CDR1 as SGHVS and CDR2 as FQNEAQ. V was clipped by 2 bases and J by 7 bases, with 24 bases between them. The CDR3 DNA sequence: TGTGCCAGCAGCTTATCCCCCTTGCGCGGCAAAGGTACAAATGAGCAGTTCTTC. It codes for CASSLSPLRGKGTNEQFF.

This clonotype was detected only once. This sequence joins TRBV12-3 or TRBV12-4 and TRBJ2-7; 9 positions agree with TRBD1. V lost 6 bases and J lost 5; bases outside the gene matches: 8. This CDR3 region has 14 residues. CDR3 in amino acids: CASSPSGTGNEQYF. In DNA form, the CDR3 reads TGTGCCAGCAGCCCCTCCGGGACAGGGAACGAGCAGTACTTC.

This chain links TRBV6-1 with TRBJ2-7; 7 positions match TRBD2. Germline V CDR1 and CDR2: MNHNS, SASEGT. The CDR3 has 16 residues. The V gene end was trimmed by 6 bases and the J gene end by 2 bases; junction bases not matched to a gene: 13. The CDR3 bases are TGTGCCAGCAGCTCCTACTCGGTGGGAGGGACCTACGAGCAGTACTTC. It yields the protein CASSSYSVGGTYEQYF.

The V and J genes are TRBV7-9 and TRBJ1-2; D gene unclear. This CDR3 is 10 amino acids long. Germline V gives CDR1 SEHNR, CDR2 FQNEAQ (reference sequence). V was cut by 1 base and J by 13 bases, with 7 bases left in between. Here the CDR3 reads CASSLEAGTF. As DNA, the CDR3 is TGTGCCAGCAGCTTAGAGGCAGGCACCTTC.

The rearrangement uses TRBV29-1 and TRBJ1-2; D may be TRBD1 (5 bases). The CDR3 loop spans 11 amino acids. Per germline, CDR1 SQVTM and CDR2 ANQGSEA. The germline V and J ends were trimmed by 7 bases and 8 bases, with 14 bases remaining between them. The CDR3 bases are TGCAGCGCCAACGGGGGGAGCGGCTACACCTTC. This encodes CSANGGSGYTF.

V gene TRBV24-1 combines with J gene TRBJ2-1; D assignment may be TRBD1 or TRBD2 (5 bases each). The V gene's germline CDR1 is KGHDR and CDR2 SFDVKD. The CDR3 covers 12 residues. Trimming left V 1 base short and J 10 bases short, with 7 bases between. Written as DNA, the CDR3 is TGTGCCACCAGTGATTTCCGGGGCGAGCAGTTCTTC. Translating gives CATSDFRGEQFF.

The chain joins TRBV10-2 to TRBJ2-1, with D perhaps given as TRBD1 or TRBD2 (5 bases each). The CDR3 extends over 12 amino acids. Germline V lookup: CDR1 WSHSY, CDR2 SAAADI. Deletions cut 5 bases from V and 9 bases from J, with 11 bases between. CDR3 residues: CASSWDLLEQFF. CDR3 coding DNA: TGCGCCAGCAGTTGGGACCTTCTTGAGCAGTTCTTC.

The chain uses TRBV27 and TRBJ1-2, with unresolved D. Per germline, CDR1 MNHEY and CDR2 SMNVEV (reference sequence). V lost 3 bases, J lost 11 bases, and 16 bases lay in between. This CDR3 contains 13 residues. The CDR3 loop reads CASSFMNVSLYTF. The DNA of the CDR3 is TGTGCCAGCAGTTTTATGAATGTCTCCCTTTACACCTTC.

The gene calls are TRBV6-6 and TRBJ1-4; no clear D. Germline CDR1 and CDR2: MNHNY and SVGAGI (reference sequence). The CDR3 covers 13 residues. The V and J ends lost 1 base and 7 bases respectively, with 7 bases between them. Here the CDR3 DNA reads TGTGCCAGCAGTTACTTTAGTGGTGAAAAACTGTTTTTT. It specifies CASSYFSGEKLFF.

This rearrangement joins TRBV7-9 to TRBJ2-1; the match to TRBD2 covers 7 bases. CDR1 is SEHNR and CDR2 is FQNEAQ in the germline V gene (reference sequence). V dropped 3 bases and J dropped 7; count of bases not matched to a gene: 9. CDR3 size: 15 residues. CDR3 sequence: CASSFLAGELNEQFF. The CDR3, as DNA: TGTGCCAGCAGCTTTCTCGCGGGAGAATTGAATGAGCAGTTCTTC. Drawing the rest from reference TRBV7-9 and TRBJ2-1, the complete variable domain is DTGVSQNPRHKITKRGQNVTFRCDPISEHNRLYWYRQTLGQGPEFLTYFQNEAQLEKSRLLSDRFSAERPKGSFSTLEIQRTEQGDSAMYLCASSFLAGELNEQFFGPGTRLTVL.

The gene calls are TRBV7-6 and TRBJ2-3; 8 bases map to TRBD2. The CDR3 is 17 amino acids. Per germline, CDR1 SGHVS and CDR2 FNYEAQ. V was clipped by 3 bases and J by 0 bases; unmatched bases: 8. CDR3 loop: CASSFGVAGPSTDTQYF. CDR3 nucleotides: TGTGCCAGCAGCTTTGGAGTAGCGGGGCCTAGCACAGATACGCAGTATTTT. Full variable domain (rest looked up from reference TRBV7-6 and TRBJ2-3): GAGVSQSPRYKVTKRGQDVALRCDPISGHVSLYWYRQALGQGPEFLTYFNYEAQQDKSGLPNDRFSAERPEGSISTLTIQRTEQRDSAMYRCASSFGVAGPSTDTQYFGPGTRLTVL.

Notes on this clonotype: One end of the junction varies from germline; a read error may be responsible. This rearrangement joins TRBV4-1 to TRBJ1-1; no reliable D call. Germline CDR1 reads MGHRA; CDR2 reads YSYEKL. The CDR3 consists of 13 residues. The CDR3 spells CASSEEGYTEAFF. Here the CDR3 DNA reads TGCGCCAGCAGCGAAGAGGGATACACTGAAGCTTTCTTT.

The genes are TRBV5-6 and TRBJ2-3; 9 bases are a match to TRBD2. The germline V gene encodes CDR1 SGHDT and CDR2 YYEEEE. This CDR3 has 15 residues. V lost 0 bases, J lost 5 bases, and 4 bases stayed unmatched. The CDR3 loop reads CASSLARRGGDTQYF. CDR3 nucleotides: TGTGCCAGCAGCTTGGCGCGGCGGGGGGGAGATACGCAGTATTTT.

The V and J genes are TRBV27 and TRBJ1-5, with D possibly matching TRBD1 (5 bases). Germline assignment: CDR1 MNHEY and CDR2 SMNVEV (reference sequence). The CDR3 contains 13 residues. V dropped 3 bases and J dropped 4 bases, with 7 bases sitting between them. For the CDR3, the DNA is TGTGCCAGCAGTTTTCGGGGGAATCAGCCCCAGCATTTT. It codes for CASSFRGNQPQHF.

The genes are TRBV11-2 and TRBJ2-1; D is possibly TRBD1 (5 bases). The V gene lost 0 bases and the J gene lost 9 bases, with 6 bases spanning the gap. This CDR3 region has 12 residues. Germline loops: CDR1 SGHAT, CDR2 FQNNGV. The CDR3 DNA sequence: TGTGCCAGCAGCTTAGACAGGGCTGAGCAGTTCTTC. The encoded protein is CASSLDRAEQFF.

The table lists this clonotype with a count of one. V and J are TRBV29-1 and TRBJ2-2; D is ambiguous. The CDR3 contains 11 residues. Germline V gene data show CDR1 as SQVTM and CDR2 as ANQGSEA. With 7 bases removed from V and 6 bases from J, the gap between germline ends came to 9 bases. The CDR3, as DNA: TGCAGCGCCCGAGGTGCCGGGGAGCTGTTTTTT. Its translation is CSARGAGELFF.

The chain couples TRBV5-1 to TRBJ2-5, with D perhaps assigned TRBD1 or TRBD2 (6 bases each). The germline V and J ends were trimmed by 4 bases and 2 bases, with 15 bases remaining between them. Germline V gene lookup returns CDR1 SGHRS and CDR2 YFSETQ. The CDR3 consists of 15 residues. CDR3 coding DNA: TGCGCCAGCAGCAGTTTCGGGGGCGTTCAAGAGACCCAGTACTTC. Amino acid sequence: CASSSFGGVQETQYF.

The V call is TRBV28, the J call TRBJ2-1, with a weak D call TRBD1 (5 bases). This CDR3 is 16 amino acids long. Between the trimmed V and J ends, which lost 3 bases and 0 bases, there was a span of 12 bases. CDR1 and CDR2 from the germline V gene are MDHEN and SYDVKM. This chain's CDR3 is CASSLSDILSYNEQFF. The CDR3 DNA sequence: TGTGCCAGCAGTTTGTCGGACATCCTCTCCTACAATGAGCAGTTCTTC.

This sequence joins TRBV27 and TRBJ2-7, with D unresolved. Germline V gene lookup returns CDR1 MNHEY and CDR2 SMNVEV (reference sequence). V was shortened by 1 base and J by 2 bases, with 12 bases between the two germline ends. CDR3 length equals 15 residues. The CDR3 DNA sequence: TGTGCCAGCAGTTTATACGTCTCAAAACCCTACGAGCAGTACTTC. The encoded protein is CASSLYVSKPYEQYF.

The CDR3 nucleotides read TGTGCCAGCAGTTTTGGGGCAGATGTTACCGGGGAGCTGTTTTTT. Amino acid sequence: CASSFGADVTGELFF. This chain links TRBV28 with TRBJ2-2, with D maybe TRBD1 (5 bases). Germline loops: CDR1 MDHEN, CDR2 SYDVKM. The CDR3 runs 15 residues. Trimming took off 3 bases at V and 5 bases at J, with 13 bases between the two ends.

For the CDR3, the DNA is TGTGCCAGCATCAAGAACGGGCCGGGACAGGGAACCGAAGAGACCCAGTACTTC. Residues: CASIKNGPGQGTEETQYF. This chain links TRBV7-3 with TRBJ2-5, with 9 bases lining up with TRBD1. The CDR3 loop spans 18 amino acids. V shed 7 bases, J shed 3 bases, and the junction held 18 bases outside the gene matches. In germline, CDR1 is SGHTA, CDR2 FQGTGA.

The chain carries TRBV7-9 and TRBJ2-5; D not resolved. The CDR3 runs 15 residues. V was clipped by 1 base and J by 0 bases, with 9 bases between them. In germline, CDR1 is SEHNR, CDR2 FQNEAQ (reference sequence). The CDR3 loop reads CASSLVPEYQETQYF. The CDR3 DNA reads TGTGCCAGCAGCTTAGTGCCAGAGTACCAAGAGACCCAGTACTTC.

The V call is TRBV7-9, the J call TRBJ1-5; tentative D call: TRBD1 (6 bases). This CDR3 has 13 amino acids. Trimming took 5 bases from V and 9 from J, leaving 14 bases between them. CDR1 is SEHNR, CDR2 FQNEAQ, per germline (reference sequence). The CDR3 region is CASSHGQLWPQHF. The DNA of the CDR3 is TGTGCCAGCAGCCACGGACAGCTCTGGCCCCAGCATTTT.

The J gene is TRBJ2-5, the V gene TRBV20-1; D ambiguous. Looked up from germline, CDR1 is DFQATT and CDR2 is SNEGSKA (reference sequence). V was cut by 3 bases and J by 2 bases, with 16 bases left in between. The CDR3 sequence is 15 residues long. The CDR3: CSASRAPQSQETQYF. In nucleotides, the CDR3 is TGCAGTGCTAGTCGGGCACCTCAATCGCAAGAGACCCAGTACTTC.

V gene TRBV20-1 combines with J gene TRBJ2-1; 8 nucleotides agree with TRBD2. The CDR3 is made up of 14 amino acids. Germline V gene lookup returns CDR1 DFQATT and CDR2 SNEGSKA (reference sequence). Trimming removed 7 bases from V and 4 bases from J; junction bases left unmatched: 9. Written as DNA, the CDR3 is TGCAGTGGGAGGTCTAGCGGGCTTTACAATGAGCAGTTCTTC. Its protein is CSGRSSGLYNEQFF.

The V gene is TRBV15, the J gene TRBJ2-5; TRBD2 agrees at 8 bases. Germline CDR1 LNHNV, CDR2 YYDKDF (reference sequence). The CDR3 is 16 amino acids. The V and J ends lost 6 bases and 1 base, in that order; junction bases with no gene match: 10. CDR3 amino acids: CATRAGASWVQETQYF. CDR3 sequence (DNA): TGTGCCACCAGAGCGGGGGCTAGTTGGGTCCAAGAGACCCAGTACTTC.